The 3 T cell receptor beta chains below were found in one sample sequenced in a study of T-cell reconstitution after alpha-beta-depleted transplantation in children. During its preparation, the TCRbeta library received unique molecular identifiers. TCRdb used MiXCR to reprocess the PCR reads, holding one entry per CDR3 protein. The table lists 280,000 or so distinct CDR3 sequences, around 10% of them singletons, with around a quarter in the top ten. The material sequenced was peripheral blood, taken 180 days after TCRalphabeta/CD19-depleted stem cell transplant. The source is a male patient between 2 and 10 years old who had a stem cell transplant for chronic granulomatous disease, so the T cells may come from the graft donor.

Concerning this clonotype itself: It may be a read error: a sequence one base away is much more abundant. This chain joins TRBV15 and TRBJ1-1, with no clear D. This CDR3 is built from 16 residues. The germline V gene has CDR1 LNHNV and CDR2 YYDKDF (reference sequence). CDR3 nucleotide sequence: TGTGTCACCAGCAGAGATGCTCGCAGTTTGGGCACTGAAGCTTTCTTT. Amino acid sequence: CVTSRDARSLGTEAFF.

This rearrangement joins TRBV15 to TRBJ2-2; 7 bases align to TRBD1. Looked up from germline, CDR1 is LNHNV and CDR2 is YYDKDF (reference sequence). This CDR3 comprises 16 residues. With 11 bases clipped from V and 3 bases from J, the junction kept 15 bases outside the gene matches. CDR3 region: CAPRDREIPDTGELFF. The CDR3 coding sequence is TGTGCCCCTCGTGACAGGGAGATTCCTGACACCGGGGAGCTGTTTTTT.

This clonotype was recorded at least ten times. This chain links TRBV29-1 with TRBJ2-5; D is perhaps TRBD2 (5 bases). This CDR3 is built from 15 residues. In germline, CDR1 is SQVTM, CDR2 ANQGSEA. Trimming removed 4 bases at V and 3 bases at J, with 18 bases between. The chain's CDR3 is CSVVSGLRAEETQYF. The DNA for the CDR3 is TGCAGCGTTGTTTCGGGGTTAAGGGCCGAAGAGACCCAGTACTTC.